This TCR beta chain stems from a study of T cell responses to AZD1222 COVID-19 vaccine. The CDR3 extends over 12 amino acids. V was clipped by 5 bases and J by 7 bases, with 10 bases between them. Second doses at about 4 or about 12 weeks were pooled. General study findings and limits: Seropositivity was recorded at baseline in only six AZD1222 recipients. Of spike-specific TCRs, nearly half reportedly target regions left unmutated in variants.

This table comes from immunoSEQ multiplex PCR, and its TCRdb copy is limited to in-frame clones, with some not included. The sample carries approximately 150,000 clones, approximately 89% recorded once. Concerning this clone: The antigen remains undetermined.

The clonotype comes from an adult who received the AZD1222 COVID-19 vaccine. This sample comprised peripheral blood, obtained 28 days after the second AZD1222 dose. V gene TRBV12-3 or TRBV12-4 combines with J gene TRBJ2-3, with D hard to call. The CDR3, as DNA: TGTGCCAGCAGTCTAGATAAGAATACGCAGTATTTT. This codes for CASSLDKNTQYF.